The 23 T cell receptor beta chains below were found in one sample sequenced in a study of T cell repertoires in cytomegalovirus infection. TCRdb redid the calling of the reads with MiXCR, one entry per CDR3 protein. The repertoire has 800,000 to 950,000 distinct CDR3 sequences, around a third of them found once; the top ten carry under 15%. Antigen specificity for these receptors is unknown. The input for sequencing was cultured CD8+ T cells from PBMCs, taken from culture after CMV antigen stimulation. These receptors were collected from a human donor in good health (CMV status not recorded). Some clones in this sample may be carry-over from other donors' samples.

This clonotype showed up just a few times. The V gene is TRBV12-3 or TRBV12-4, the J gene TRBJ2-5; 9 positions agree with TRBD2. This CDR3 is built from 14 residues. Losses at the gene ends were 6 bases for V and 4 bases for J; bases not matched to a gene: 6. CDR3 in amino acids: CASRDRLAVETQYF. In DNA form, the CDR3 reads TGTGCCAGCAGGGATCGACTAGCGGTAGAGACCCAGTACTTC.

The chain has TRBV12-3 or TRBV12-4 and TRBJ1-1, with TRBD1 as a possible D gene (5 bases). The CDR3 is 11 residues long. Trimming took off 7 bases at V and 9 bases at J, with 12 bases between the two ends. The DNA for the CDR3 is TGTGCCAGCATAGTCGGGGGACAAGCTTTCTTT. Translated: CASIVGGQAFF.

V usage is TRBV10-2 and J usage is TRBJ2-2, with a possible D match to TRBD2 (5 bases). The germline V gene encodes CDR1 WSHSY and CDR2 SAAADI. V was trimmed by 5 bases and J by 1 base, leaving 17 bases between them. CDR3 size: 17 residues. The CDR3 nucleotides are TGCGCCAGCAGTCGAGGGATGGAGTCGGGGAACACCGGGGAGCTGTTTTTT. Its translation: CASSRGMESGNTGELFF.

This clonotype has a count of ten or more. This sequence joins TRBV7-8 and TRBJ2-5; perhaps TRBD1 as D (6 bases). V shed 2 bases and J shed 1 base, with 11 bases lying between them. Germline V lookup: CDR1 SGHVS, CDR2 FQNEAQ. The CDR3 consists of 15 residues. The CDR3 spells CASSLTRGIQETQYF. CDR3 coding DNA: TGTGCCAGCAGCTTAACCAGGGGAATCCAAGAGACCCAGTACTTC.

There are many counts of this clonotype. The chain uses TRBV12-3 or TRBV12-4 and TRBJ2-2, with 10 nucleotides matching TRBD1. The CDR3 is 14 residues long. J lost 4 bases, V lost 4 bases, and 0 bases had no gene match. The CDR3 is CASSWTGGTGELFF. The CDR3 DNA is TGTGCCAGCAGTTGGACAGGGGGCACCGGGGAGCTGTTTTTT.

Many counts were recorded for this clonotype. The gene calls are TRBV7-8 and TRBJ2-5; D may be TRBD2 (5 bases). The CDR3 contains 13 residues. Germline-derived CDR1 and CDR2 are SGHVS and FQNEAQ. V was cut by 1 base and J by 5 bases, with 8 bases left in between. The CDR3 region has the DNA TGTGCCAGCAGCTTAGAGCGGTGGGAGACCCAGTACTTC. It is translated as CASSLERWETQYF. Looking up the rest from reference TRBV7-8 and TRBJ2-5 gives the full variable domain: GAGVSQSPRYKVAKRGQDVALRCDPISGHVSLFWYQQALGQGPEFLTYFQNEAQLDKSGLPSDRFFAERPEGSVSTLKIQRTQQEDSAVYLCASSLERWETQYFGPGTRLLVL.

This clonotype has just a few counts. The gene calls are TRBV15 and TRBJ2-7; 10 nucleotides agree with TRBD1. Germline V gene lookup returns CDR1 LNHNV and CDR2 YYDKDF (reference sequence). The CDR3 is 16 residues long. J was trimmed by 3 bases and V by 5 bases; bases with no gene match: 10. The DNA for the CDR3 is TGTGCCACCAGCGGGGGACCGGGACAGGGGATCTACGAGCAGTACTTC. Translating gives CATSGGPGQGIYEQYF. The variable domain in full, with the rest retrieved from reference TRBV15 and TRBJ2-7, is DAMVIQNPRYQVTQFGKPVTLSCSQTLNHNVMYWYQQKSSQAPKLLFHYYDKDFNNEADTPDNFQSRRPNTSFCFLDIRSPGLGDTAMYLCATSGGPGQGIYEQYFGPGTRLTVT.

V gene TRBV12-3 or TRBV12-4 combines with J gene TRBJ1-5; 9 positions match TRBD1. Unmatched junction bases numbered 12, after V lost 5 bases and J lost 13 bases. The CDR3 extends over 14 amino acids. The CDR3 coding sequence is TGTGCCAGCAGTCCCCCCAAACAGGGGGCACTTCAGCATTTT. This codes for CASSPPKQGALQHF.

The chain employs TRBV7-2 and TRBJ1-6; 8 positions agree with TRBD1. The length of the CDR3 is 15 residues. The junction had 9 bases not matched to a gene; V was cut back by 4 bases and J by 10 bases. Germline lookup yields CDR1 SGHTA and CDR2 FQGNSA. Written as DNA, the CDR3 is TGTGCCAGCAGCTCCTTGACAGGGGCAGGATCACCCCTCCACTTT. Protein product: CASSSLTGAGSPLHF.

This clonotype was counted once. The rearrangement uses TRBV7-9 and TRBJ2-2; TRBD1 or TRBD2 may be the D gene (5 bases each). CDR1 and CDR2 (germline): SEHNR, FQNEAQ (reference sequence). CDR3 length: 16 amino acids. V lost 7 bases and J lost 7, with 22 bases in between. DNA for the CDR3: TGTGCCAGCACCCCCCCGATGGGGGTGGACATCGGGGAGCTGTTTTTT. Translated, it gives CASTPPMGVDIGELFF.

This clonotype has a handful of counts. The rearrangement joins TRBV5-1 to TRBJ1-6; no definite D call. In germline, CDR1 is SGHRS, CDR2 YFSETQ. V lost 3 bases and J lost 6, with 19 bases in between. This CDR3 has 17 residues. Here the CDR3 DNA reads TGCGCCAGCAGCTCAGAAAAGGCGGTCGGTCCTAATTCACCCCTCCACTTT. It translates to CASSSEKAVGPNSPLHF.

This CDR3 is CSAEGPLEVTQYF. The DNA of the CDR3 is TGCAGTGCGGAGGGACCATTGGAAGTGACCCAGTACTTC. This sequence joins TRBV20-1 and TRBJ2-5; D is perhaps TRBD2 (6 bases). This CDR3 is 13 amino acids long. V was pared by 6 bases and J by 7 bases, with 18 bases between. Germline V gives CDR1 DFQATT, CDR2 SNEGSKA (reference sequence).

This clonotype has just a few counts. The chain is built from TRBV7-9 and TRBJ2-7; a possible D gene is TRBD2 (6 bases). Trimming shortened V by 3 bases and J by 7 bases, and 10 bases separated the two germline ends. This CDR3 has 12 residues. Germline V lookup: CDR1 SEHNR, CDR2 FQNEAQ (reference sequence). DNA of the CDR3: TGTGCCAGCAGCTTGGGGCTAGCGGAGCAGTACGTC. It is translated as CASSLGLAEQYV.

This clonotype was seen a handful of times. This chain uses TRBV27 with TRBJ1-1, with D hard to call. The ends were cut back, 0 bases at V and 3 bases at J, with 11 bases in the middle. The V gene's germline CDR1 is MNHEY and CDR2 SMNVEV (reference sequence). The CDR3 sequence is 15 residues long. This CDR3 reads CASSLSRTAHTEAFF. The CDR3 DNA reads TGTGCCAGCAGTTTATCGAGGACTGCTCACACTGAAGCTTTCTTT.

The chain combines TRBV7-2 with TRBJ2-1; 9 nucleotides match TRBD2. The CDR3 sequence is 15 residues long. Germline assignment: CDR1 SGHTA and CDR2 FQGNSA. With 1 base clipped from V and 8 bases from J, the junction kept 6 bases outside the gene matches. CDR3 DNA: TGTGCCAGCAGCTTAGATGGCGGGGGGGCCGATGAGCAGTTCTTC. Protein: CASSLDGGGADEQFF.

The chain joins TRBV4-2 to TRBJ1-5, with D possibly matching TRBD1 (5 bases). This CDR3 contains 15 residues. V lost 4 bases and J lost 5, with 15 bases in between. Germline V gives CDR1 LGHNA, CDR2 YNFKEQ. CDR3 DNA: TGTGCCAGCAGCCCAAATTCAGGGATAGATCAGCCCCAGCATTTT. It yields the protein CASSPNSGIDQPQHF.

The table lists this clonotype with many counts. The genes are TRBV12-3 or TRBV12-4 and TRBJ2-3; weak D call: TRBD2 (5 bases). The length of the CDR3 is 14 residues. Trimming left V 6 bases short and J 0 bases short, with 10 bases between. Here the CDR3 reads CASSLRGSTDTQYF. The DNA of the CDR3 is TGTGCCAGCAGCTTACGGGGTAGCACAGATACGCAGTATTTT.

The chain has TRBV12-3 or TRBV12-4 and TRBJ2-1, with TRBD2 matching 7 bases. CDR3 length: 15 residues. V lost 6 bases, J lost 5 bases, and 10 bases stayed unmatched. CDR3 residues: CASSLIAGDHNEQFF. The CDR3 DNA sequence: TGTGCCAGCAGCCTTATAGCGGGCGACCACAATGAGCAGTTCTTC.

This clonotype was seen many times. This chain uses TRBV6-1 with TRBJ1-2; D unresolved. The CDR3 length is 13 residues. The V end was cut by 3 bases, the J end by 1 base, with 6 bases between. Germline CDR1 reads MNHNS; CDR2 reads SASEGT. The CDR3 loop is CASSDWINYGYTF. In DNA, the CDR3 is TGTGCCAGCAGTGATTGGATTAACTATGGCTACACCTTC.

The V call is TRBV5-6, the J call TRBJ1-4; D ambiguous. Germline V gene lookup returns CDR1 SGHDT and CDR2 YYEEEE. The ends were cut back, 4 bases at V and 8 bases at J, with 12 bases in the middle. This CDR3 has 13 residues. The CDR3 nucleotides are TGTGCCAGCAGCGCGGGTACGTTCGAAAAACTGTTTTTT. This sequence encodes CASSAGTFEKLFF.

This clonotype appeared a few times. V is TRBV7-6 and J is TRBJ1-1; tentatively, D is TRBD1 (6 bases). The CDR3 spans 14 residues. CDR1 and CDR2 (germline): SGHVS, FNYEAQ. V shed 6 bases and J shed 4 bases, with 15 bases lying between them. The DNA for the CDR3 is TGTGCCAGCAGTTCGGGCTCACAGGGCACTGAAGCTTTCTTT. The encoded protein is CASSSGSQGTEAFF. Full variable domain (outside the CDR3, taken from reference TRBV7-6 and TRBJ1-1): GAGVSQSPRYKVTKRGQDVALRCDPISGHVSLYWYRQALGQGPEFLTYFNYEAQQDKSGLPNDRFSAERPEGSISTLTIQRTEQRDSAMYRCASSSGSQGTEAFFGQGTRLTVV.

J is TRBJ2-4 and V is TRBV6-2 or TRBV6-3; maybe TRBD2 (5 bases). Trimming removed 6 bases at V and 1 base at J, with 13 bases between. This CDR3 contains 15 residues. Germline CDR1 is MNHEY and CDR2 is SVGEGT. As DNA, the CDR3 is TGTGCCAGCAGGAGTAACGGGGTGGCCAAAAACATTCAGTACTTC. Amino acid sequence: CASRSNGVAKNIQYF.

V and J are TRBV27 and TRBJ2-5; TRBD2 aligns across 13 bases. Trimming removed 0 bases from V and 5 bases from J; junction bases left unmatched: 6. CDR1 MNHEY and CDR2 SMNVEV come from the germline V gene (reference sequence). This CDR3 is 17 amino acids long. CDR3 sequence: CASSLSTSGGAVETQYF. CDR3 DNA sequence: TGTGCCAGCAGTTTATCAACTAGCGGGGGGGCTGTGGAGACCCAGTACTTC.